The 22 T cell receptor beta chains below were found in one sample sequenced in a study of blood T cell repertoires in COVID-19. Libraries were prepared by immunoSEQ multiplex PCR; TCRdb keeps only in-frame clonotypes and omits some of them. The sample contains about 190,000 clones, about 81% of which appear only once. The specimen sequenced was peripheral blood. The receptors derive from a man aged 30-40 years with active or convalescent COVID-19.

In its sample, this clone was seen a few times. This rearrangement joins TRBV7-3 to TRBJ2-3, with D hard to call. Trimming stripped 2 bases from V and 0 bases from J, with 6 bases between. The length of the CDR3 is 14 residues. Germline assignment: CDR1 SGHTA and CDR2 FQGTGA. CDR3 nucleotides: TGTGCCAGCAGCTTATATCCTAGCACAGATACGCAGTATTTT. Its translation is CASSLYPSTDTQYF. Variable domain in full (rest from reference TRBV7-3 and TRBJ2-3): GAGVSQTPSNKVTEKGKYVELRCDPISGHTALYWYRQSLGQGPEFLIYFQGTGAADDSGLPNDRFFAVRPEGSVSTLKIQRTERGDSAVYLCASSLYPSTDTQYFGPGTRLTVL.

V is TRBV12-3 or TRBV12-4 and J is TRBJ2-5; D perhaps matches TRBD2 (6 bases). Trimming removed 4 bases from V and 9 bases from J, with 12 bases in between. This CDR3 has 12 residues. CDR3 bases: TGTGCCAGCAGTTGGGGGGATAGTGCCCAGTACTTC. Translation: CASSWGDSAQYF.

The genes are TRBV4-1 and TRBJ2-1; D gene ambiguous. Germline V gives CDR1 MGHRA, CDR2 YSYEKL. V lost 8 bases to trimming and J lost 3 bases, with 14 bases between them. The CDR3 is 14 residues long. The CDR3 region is CASGGPGLYNEQFF. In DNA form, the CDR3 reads TGCGCCAGCGGTGGGCCTGGCCTCTACAATGAGCAGTTCTTC.

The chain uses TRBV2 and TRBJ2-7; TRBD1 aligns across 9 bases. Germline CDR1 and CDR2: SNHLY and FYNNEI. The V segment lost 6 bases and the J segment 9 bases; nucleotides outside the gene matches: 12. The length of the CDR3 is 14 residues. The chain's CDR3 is CASRGTGQSLGQYV. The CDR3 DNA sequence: TGTGCCAGCAGAGGGACAGGGCAATCCCTGGGGCAGTACGTC.

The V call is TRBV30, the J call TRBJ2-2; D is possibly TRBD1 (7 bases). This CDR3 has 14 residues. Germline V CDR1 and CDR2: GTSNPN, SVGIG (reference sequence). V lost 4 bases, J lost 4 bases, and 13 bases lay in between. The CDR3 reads CAWISQGGTGELFF. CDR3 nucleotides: TGTGCCTGGATTAGTCAGGGGGGCACCGGGGAGCTGTTTTTT.

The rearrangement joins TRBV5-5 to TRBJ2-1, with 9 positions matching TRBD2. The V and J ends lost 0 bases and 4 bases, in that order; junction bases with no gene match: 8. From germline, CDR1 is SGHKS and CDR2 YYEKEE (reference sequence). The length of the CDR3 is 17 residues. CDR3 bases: TGTGCCAGCAGCTTGGAGCGGCGACTAGCGGATTACAATGAGCAGTTCTTC. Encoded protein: CASSLERRLADYNEQFF.

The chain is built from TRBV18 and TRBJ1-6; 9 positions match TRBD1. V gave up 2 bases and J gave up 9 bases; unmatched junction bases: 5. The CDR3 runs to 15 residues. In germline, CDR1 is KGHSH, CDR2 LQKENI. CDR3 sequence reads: CASSPSGQGGSPLHF. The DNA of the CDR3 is TGTGCCAGCTCACCATCGGGACAGGGTGGTTCACCCCTCCACTTT.

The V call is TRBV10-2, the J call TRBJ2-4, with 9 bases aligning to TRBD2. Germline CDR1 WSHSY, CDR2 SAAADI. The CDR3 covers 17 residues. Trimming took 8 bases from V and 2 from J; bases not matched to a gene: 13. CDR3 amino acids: CASQGSGRGRTKNIQYF. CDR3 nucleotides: TGCGCCAGCCAAGGTAGCGGGAGAGGAAGGACCAAAAACATTCAGTACTTC.

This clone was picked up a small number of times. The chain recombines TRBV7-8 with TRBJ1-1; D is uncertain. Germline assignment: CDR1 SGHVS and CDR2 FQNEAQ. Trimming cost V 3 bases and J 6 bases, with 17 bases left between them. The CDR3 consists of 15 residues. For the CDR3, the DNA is TGTGCCAGCAGCTTCGACGCGGGGTCGAGGTCTGAAGCTTTCTTT. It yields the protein CASSFDAGSRSEAFF.

The CDR3 coding sequence is TGTGCCAGCAGTGCGACCGACAGGGGGAGCGGCTACACCTTC. It translates to CASSATDRGSGYTF. The V call is TRBV27, the J call TRBJ1-2; TRBD1 aligns across 9 bases. Germline CDR1 is MNHEY and CDR2 is SMNVEV (reference sequence). J lost 8 bases, V lost 5 bases, and 9 bases had no gene match. The CDR3 spans 14 residues.

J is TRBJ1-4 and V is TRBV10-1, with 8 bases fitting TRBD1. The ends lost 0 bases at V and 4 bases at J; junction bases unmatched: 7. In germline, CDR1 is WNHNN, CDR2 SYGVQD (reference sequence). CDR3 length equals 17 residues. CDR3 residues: CASSESRQGAGNEKLFF. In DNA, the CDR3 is TGCGCCAGCAGTGAGTCCCGGCAGGGGGCTGGTAATGAAAAACTGTTTTTT.

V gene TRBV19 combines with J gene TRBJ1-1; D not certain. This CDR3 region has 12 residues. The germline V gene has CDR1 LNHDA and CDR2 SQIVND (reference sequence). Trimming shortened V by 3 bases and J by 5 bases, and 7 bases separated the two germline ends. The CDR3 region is CASSMVRTEAFF. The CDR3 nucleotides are TGTGCCAGTAGTATGGTCAGAACTGAAGCTTTCTTT.

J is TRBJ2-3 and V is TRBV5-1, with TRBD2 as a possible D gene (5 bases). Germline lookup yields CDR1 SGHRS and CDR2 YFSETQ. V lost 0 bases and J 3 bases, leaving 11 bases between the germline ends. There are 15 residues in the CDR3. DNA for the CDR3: TGCGCCAGCAGCTTGGGGACTTTACTTACAGATACGCAGTATTTT. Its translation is CASSLGTLLTDTQYF.

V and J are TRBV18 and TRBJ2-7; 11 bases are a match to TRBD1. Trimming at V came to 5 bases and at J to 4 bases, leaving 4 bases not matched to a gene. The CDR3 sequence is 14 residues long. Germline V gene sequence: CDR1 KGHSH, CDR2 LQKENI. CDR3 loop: CASSSGQGGYEQYV. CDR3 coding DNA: TGTGCCAGCTCATCGGGACAGGGGGGTTACGAGCAGTACGTC.

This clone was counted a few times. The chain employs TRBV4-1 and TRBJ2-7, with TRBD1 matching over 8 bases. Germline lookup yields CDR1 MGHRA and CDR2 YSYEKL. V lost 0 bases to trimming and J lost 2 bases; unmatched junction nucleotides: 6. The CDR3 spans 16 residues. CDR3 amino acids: CASSQDWPGGAYEQYV. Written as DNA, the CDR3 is TGCGCCAGCAGCCAAGATTGGCCAGGGGGCGCCTACGAGCAGTACGTC.

CDR3 nucleotides: TGTGCCTGCGAACAGGGGGCGAGGAACAATGAGCAGTTCTTC. Translating gives CACEQGARNNEQFF. V gene TRBV30 combines with J gene TRBJ2-1; 9 positions match TRBD1. There are 14 residues in the CDR3. Germline CDR1 and CDR2: GTSNPN and SVGIG (reference sequence). Trimming cost V 6 bases and J 5 bases; bases outside gene matches: 8.

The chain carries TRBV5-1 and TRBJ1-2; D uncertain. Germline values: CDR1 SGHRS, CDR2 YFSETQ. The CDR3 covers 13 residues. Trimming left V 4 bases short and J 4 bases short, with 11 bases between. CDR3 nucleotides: TGCGCCAGCAGCCTCGAGTCAGGCTATGGCTACACCTTC. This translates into CASSLESGYGYTF.

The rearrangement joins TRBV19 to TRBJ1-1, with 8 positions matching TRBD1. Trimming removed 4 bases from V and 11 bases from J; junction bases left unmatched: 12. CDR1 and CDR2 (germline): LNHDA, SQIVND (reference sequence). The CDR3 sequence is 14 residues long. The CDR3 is CASSTGTGLIGAFF. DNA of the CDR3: TGTGCCAGTAGTACCGGGACAGGTCTCATTGGGGCTTTCTTT.

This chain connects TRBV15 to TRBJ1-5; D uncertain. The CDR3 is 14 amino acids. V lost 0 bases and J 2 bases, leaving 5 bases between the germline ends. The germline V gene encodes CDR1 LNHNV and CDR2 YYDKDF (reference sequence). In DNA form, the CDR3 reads TGTGCCACCAGCAGAGAGCGGGGCAATCAGCCCCAGCATTTT. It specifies CATSRERGNQPQHF.

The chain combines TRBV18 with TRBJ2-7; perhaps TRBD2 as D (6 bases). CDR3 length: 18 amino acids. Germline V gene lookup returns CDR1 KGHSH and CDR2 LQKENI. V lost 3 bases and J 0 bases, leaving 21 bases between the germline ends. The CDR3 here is CASSPVTPGLSPSYEQYV. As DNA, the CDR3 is TGTGCCAGCTCACCCGTAACCCCGGGACTCTCGCCCTCCTACGAGCAGTACGTC.

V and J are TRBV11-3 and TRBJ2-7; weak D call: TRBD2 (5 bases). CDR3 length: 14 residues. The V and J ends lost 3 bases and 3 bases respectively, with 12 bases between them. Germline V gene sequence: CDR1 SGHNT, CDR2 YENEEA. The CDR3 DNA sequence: TGTGCCAGCAGCTTGGGTAGCGAGCACTACGAGCAGTACTTC. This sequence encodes CASSLGSEHYEQYF.

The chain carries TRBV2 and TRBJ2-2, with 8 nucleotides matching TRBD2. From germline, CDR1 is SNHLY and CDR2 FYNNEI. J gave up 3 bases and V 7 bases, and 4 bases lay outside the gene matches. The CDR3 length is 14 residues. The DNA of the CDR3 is TGTGCCAGCAAAAAAGCGGGGGACACCGGGGAGCTGTTTTTT. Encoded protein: CASKKAGDTGELFF. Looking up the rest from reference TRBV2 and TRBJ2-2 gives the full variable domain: EPEVTQTPSHQVTQMGQEVILRCVPISNHLYFYWYRQILGQKVEFLVSFYNNEISEKSEIFDDQFSVERPDGSNFTLKIRSTKLEDSAMYFCASKKAGDTGELFFGEGSRLTVL.